This T cell receptor beta chain was identified in a study of identical twins. CDR1 is MDHEN, CDR2 SYDVKM, per germline. This CDR3 is 14 amino acids long. J gave up 0 bases and V 6 bases, and 3 bases lay outside the gene matches. Study results and limitations: Donors were not followed over many years; analysis was cross-sectional.

This clonotype has a handful of counts. Antigen specificity is unknown. Template switching created a universal primer site, and the cDNA included unique molecular identifiers. TCRdb independently ran MiXCR on the 5' RACE reads; one entry per CDR3 protein. The sample lists hundreds of thousands of distinct CDR3 sequences; roughly 7.5% were seen once. These data also formed part of another study, on yellow fever vaccine responses in identical twins. Turning to that study: Vaccine-induced T cell responses in twins were reportedly observed to appear partly convergent, partly personalized.

This rearrangement joins TRBV28 to TRBJ2-3, with 7 positions matching TRBD2. The specimen sequenced was memory (CD45RO+) T cells sorted from blood. This TCR derives from a young woman in good health. The CDR3 sequence is CASRRGKSTDTQYF. CDR3 nucleotide sequence: TGTGCCAGCAGGCGGGGGAAGAGCACAGATACGCAGTATTTT.